Each of the 31 T cell receptor beta chains below was sequenced from the same sample in a study of CD8+ T cells in alopecia areata. Documented treatment: oral pan-JAK inhibitor, 5-10 mg twice daily. It was cDNA, reverse transcribed from extracted RNA, that served as the sequencing template. Profiled with immunoSEQ multiplex PCR; TCRdb holds only in-frame clones, not every one. The data show about 110,000 clones, roughly three fifths seen once. The sequencing here drew on CD4+ T cells sorted from blood, taken at week 24, from a patient treated with tofacitinib. The receptors were sampled from a human donor with alopecia areata.

This clone was counted between two and nine times. The rearrangement links TRBV5-1 to TRBJ1-6; no clear D gene. The V gene's germline CDR1 is SGHRS and CDR2 YFSETQ. Trimming stripped 1 base from V and 7 bases from J, with 3 bases between. This CDR3 has 12 amino acids. The CDR3 region is CASSLTNSPLHF. The CDR3 bases are TGCGCCAGCAGCTTGACAAATTCACCCCTCCACTTT.

This clone has more than one count but fewer than ten. In DNA, the CDR3 is TGTGCCTGGAGTGTCCCCGGGACCATCAATCAGCCCCAGCATTTT. It encodes CAWSVPGTINQPQHF. The chain links TRBV30 to TRBJ1-5, with D perhaps matching TRBD1 (5 bases). In germline, CDR1 is GTSNPN, CDR2 SVGIG (reference sequence). V was cut by 0 bases and J by 3 bases, with 12 bases left in between. CDR3 size: 15 residues.

Notes on this clone: This CDR3 is also generated by other DNA sequences in the sample. V usage is TRBV30 and J usage is TRBJ2-7; D not resolved. The CDR3 runs 11 residues. Germline CDR1 is GTSNPN and CDR2 is SVGIG (reference sequence). V was clipped by 4 bases and J by 7 bases, with 11 bases between them. CDR3 nucleotide sequence: TGTGCCTGGACTGGTCTAGGGGAGCAGTACTTC. Translation: CAWTGLGEQYF.

CDR3 in amino acids: CASSFRGTGQETQYF. The DNA of the CDR3 is TGCGCCAGCAGCTTCAGGGGGACGGGTCAAGAGACCCAGTACTTC. V usage is TRBV5-1 and J usage is TRBJ2-5, with 7 bases that match TRBD1. Trimming cost V 2 bases and J 2 bases; bases outside gene matches: 6. The germline V gene encodes CDR1 SGHRS and CDR2 YFSETQ. The length of the CDR3 is 15 residues.

This chain uses TRBV5-6 with TRBJ1-1; the D is unclear. With 0 bases removed from V and 3 bases from J, the gap between germline ends came to 12 bases. The CDR3 loop spans 15 amino acids. CDR1 and CDR2 (germline): SGHDT, YYEEEE. The CDR3 here is CASSLVGSVDTEAFF. In DNA form, the CDR3 reads TGTGCCAGCAGCTTGGTAGGGTCGGTGGACACTGAAGCTTTCTTT.

This clone appeared a few times. The chain is built from TRBV30 and TRBJ2-2; 7 nucleotides agree with TRBD1. CDR3 length: 13 amino acids. J was trimmed by 5 bases and V by 3 bases; bases with no gene match: 3. The V gene's germline CDR1 is GTSNPN and CDR2 SVGIG (reference sequence). The CDR3 sequence: CAWRTGRTGELFF. The DNA for the CDR3 is TGTGCCTGGAGGACAGGGCGAACCGGGGAGCTGTTTTTT.

The rearrangement links TRBV25-1 to TRBJ1-2, with unresolved D. Trimming took 4 bases from V and 6 from J, leaving 6 bases between them. CDR1 is MGHDK, CDR2 SYGVNS, per germline. CDR3 length: 11 residues. The CDR3 bases are TGTGCCAGCAGTGCCGTAAATGGCTACACCTTC. Protein: CASSAVNGYTF.

This clone was seen only once. The rearrangement joins TRBV7-2 to TRBJ2-5; D may be TRBD2 (5 bases). The germline V and J ends were trimmed by 5 bases and 1 base, with 8 bases remaining between them. The CDR3 has 13 residues. Germline CDR1 and CDR2: SGHTA and FQGNSA. The CDR3 protein is CASSRGFQETQYF. The CDR3 coding sequence is TGTGCCAGCAGCCGCGGGTTCCAAGAGACCCAGTACTTC.

On this clone itself: One end of the junction fails to match germline, which may point to a read error. CDR3 nucleotide sequence: TGCAGCGTTAAAGACAGGGCAACTAATGAAAAACTGTTTTTT. Translation: CSVKDRATNEKLFF. V usage is TRBV29-1 and J usage is TRBJ1-4; TRBD1 agrees at 7 bases. The CDR3 is made up of 14 amino acids. The V gene's germline CDR1 is SQVTM and CDR2 ANQGSEA.

The sample holds a few counts of this clone. Other DNA sequences of this sample code for an identical CDR3. The chain links TRBV29-1 to TRBJ1-1; the D is unclear. The CDR3 length is 13 residues. CDR1 is SQVTM, CDR2 ANQGSEA, per germline. Deletions cut 3 bases from V and 0 bases from J, with 8 bases between. Written as DNA, the CDR3 is TGCAGCGTTGAGTCCAGGTTGAACACTGAAGCTTTCTTT. Translated: CSVESRLNTEAFF. Filled out from reference TRBV29-1 and TRBJ1-1, the complete variable domain reads SAVISQKPSRDICQRGTSLTIQCQVDSQVTMMFWYRQQPGQSLTLIATANQGSEATYESGFVIDKFPISRPNLTFSTLTVSNMSPEDSSIYLCSVESRLNTEAFFGQGTRLTVV.

A few counts support this clone. V usage is TRBV7-6 and J usage is TRBJ2-2, with no clear D. Trimming removed 4 bases from V and 8 bases from J, with 8 bases in between. This CDR3 comprises 12 residues. CDR1 and CDR2 from the germline V gene are SGHVS and FNYEAQ. CDR3 in DNA: TGTGCCAGCAGCTCCGACTTTGGGGAGCTGTTTTTT. Its translation is CASSSDFGELFF.

The chain recombines TRBV9 with TRBJ2-5; 9 positions agree with TRBD1. The CDR3 is 14 amino acids. Germline-derived CDR1 and CDR2 are SGDLS and YYNGEE. V shed 5 bases, J shed 5 bases, and the junction held 7 bases outside the gene matches. CDR3 protein: CASSRQGGHETQYF. The CDR3 DNA is TGTGCCAGCAGTAGACAGGGGGGCCACGAGACCCAGTACTTC.

The CDR3 sequence: CASSLAGTSGGETQYF. DNA for the CDR3: TGCGCCAGCAGCTTAGCCGGGACTAGCGGGGGGGAGACCCAGTACTTC. The J gene is TRBJ2-5, the V gene TRBV5-1, with 15 nucleotides matching TRBD2. V shed 2 bases, J shed 5 bases, and the junction held 4 bases outside the gene matches. Germline assignment: CDR1 SGHRS and CDR2 YFSETQ. The CDR3 spans 16 residues.

J is TRBJ2-3 and V is TRBV2; TRBD1 might be the D (6 bases). The CDR3 covers 15 residues. V shed 6 bases and J shed 0 bases, with 13 bases lying between them. Germline V gene lookup returns CDR1 SNHLY and CDR2 FYNNEI. Written as DNA, the CDR3 is TGTGCCAGCAGCCTGGACGGGACAAGCACAGATACGCAGTATTTT. Its protein product is CASSLDGTSTDTQYF.

This chain joins TRBV30 and TRBJ2-7, with a weak D call TRBD1 (5 bases). Per the germline V gene, CDR1 is GTSNPN and CDR2 is SVGIG (reference sequence). Trimming cost V 4 bases and J 4 bases, with 20 bases left between them. CDR3 size: 15 residues. CDR3 loop: CAWILWTPAPYEQYF. In nucleotides, the CDR3 is TGTGCCTGGATATTATGGACACCCGCACCATACGAGCAGTACTTC.

This clone was seen more than once but under ten times. The chain has TRBV19 and TRBJ2-6; maybe TRBD1 (5 bases). The CDR3 runs 17 residues. V lost 1 base and J lost 6, with 16 bases in between. Germline V CDR1 and CDR2: LNHDA, SQIVND (reference sequence). For the CDR3, the DNA is TGTGCCAGTAGTATAGGGACACTTGTCGATAAGGCCAACGTCCTGACTTTC. Translated: CASSIGTLVDKANVLTF.

The chain carries TRBV30 and TRBJ2-3, with 9 bases lining up with TRBD1. After removal of 5 bases from V and 5 bases from J, the junction contained 5 bases not matched to a gene. CDR1 GTSNPN and CDR2 SVGIG come from the germline V gene (reference sequence). CDR3 length: 13 residues. The CDR3 DNA reads as TGTGCCTGGGGGACAGGGATGGGAGATACGCAGTATTTT. Its translation is CAWGTGMGDTQYF.

The chain combines TRBV30 with TRBJ2-7; a weak D match, TRBD2 (6 bases). This CDR3 is built from 14 residues. V lost 2 bases, J lost 0 bases, and 11 bases lay in between. The V gene's germline CDR1 is GTSNPN and CDR2 SVGIG (reference sequence). CDR3 region: CAWSPDGSSYEQYF. CDR3 coding DNA: TGTGCCTGGAGTCCCGACGGGAGCTCCTACGAGCAGTACTTC.

This chain links TRBV14 with TRBJ2-2; TRBD1 aligns across 7 bases. Germline CDR1 SGHDN, CDR2 FVKESK. The CDR3 spans 13 residues. J lost 6 bases, V lost 4 bases, and 2 bases had no gene match. The CDR3 DNA follows: TGTGCCAGCAGCCCTCAGGGGGCCGGGGAGCTGTTTTTT. Translating gives CASSPQGAGELFF.

In this sample, this clone turned up a few times. This chain links TRBV19 with TRBJ2-5; TRBD2 matches at 8 bases. J lost 4 bases, V lost 7 bases, and 8 bases had no gene match. In germline, CDR1 is LNHDA, CDR2 SQIVND (reference sequence). The CDR3 is 14 residues long. The CDR3 DNA is TGTGCCAGTACCATCGGGACTAGTCCAGAGACCCAGTACTTC. Amino acids: CASTIGTSPETQYF.

The chain is built from TRBV5-6 and TRBJ1-2; D is unclear. V dropped 4 bases and J dropped 7 bases, with 14 bases sitting between them. The CDR3 consists of 13 residues. The germline CDR1 and CDR2 sequences are SGHDT and YYEEEE. This CDR3 is CASSPGGLGGYTF. CDR3 DNA: TGTGCCAGCAGCCCGGGAGGGCTGGGTGGCTACACCTTC.

The CDR3 loop reads CASRLERTPGTQYF. The CDR3, as DNA: TGTGCCAGCAGGTTGGAGAGGACCCCGGGGACCCAGTACTTC. The chain carries TRBV2 and TRBJ2-5; no clear D gene. V lost 6 bases to trimming and J lost 7 bases, with 18 bases between them. Germline V gene sequence: CDR1 SNHLY, CDR2 FYNNEI. The CDR3 extends over 14 amino acids.

The V and J genes are TRBV11-3 and TRBJ1-1; D may be TRBD1 (5 bases). Looked up from germline, CDR1 is SGHNT and CDR2 is YENEEA. The CDR3 runs 16 residues. V lost 6 bases, J lost 4 bases, and 21 bases lay in between. CDR3 nucleotide sequence: TGTGCCAGCAGGCCAGACCAGGGAAAGCTGAGCACTGAAGCTTTCTTT. It translates to CASRPDQGKLSTEAFF.

The chain employs TRBV23-1 and TRBJ1-2; no firm D call. TRBV23-1 is treated as an ORF (open reading frame) with a function not yet certain. The CDR3 is 13 amino acids. V lost 3 bases, J lost 3 bases, and 8 bases lay in between. The CDR3 reads CASSHSYDYGYTF. In DNA form, the CDR3 reads TGCGCCAGCAGTCACTCATACGACTATGGCTACACCTTC.

The rearrangement joins TRBV4-1 to TRBJ2-5; 7 nucleotides align to TRBD1. This CDR3 spans 17 amino acids. CDR1 and CDR2 from the germline V gene are MGHRA and YSYEKL. With 1 base clipped from V and 4 bases from J, the junction kept 12 bases outside the gene matches. The CDR3 DNA follows: TGCGCCAGCAGCCAAGGGAGCATACAGGGGTGGCGAGAGACCCAGTACTTC. The encoded protein is CASSQGSIQGWRETQYF.

The chain is built from TRBV19 and TRBJ1-2; 7 bases match TRBD1. Germline CDR1 is LNHDA and CDR2 is SQIVND (reference sequence). Losses at the gene ends were 7 bases for V and 2 bases for J; bases not matched to a gene: 10. The CDR3 runs to 15 residues. The CDR3 bases are TGTGCCAGTACATCGAGAGGGGGCGGGAACTATGGCTACACCTTC. The encoded protein is CASTSRGGGNYGYTF.

The chain couples TRBV30 to TRBJ2-5; D perhaps matches TRBD2 (7 bases). The ends were cut back, 2 bases at V and 0 bases at J, with 13 bases in the middle. Germline loops: CDR1 GTSNPN, CDR2 SVGIG (reference sequence). This CDR3 region has 15 residues. The CDR3, as DNA: TGTGCCTGGAGTAGGGGGGGGACGTACCAAGAGACCCAGTACTTC. Its translation is CAWSRGGTYQETQYF.

The chain carries TRBV20-1 and TRBJ1-2; D gene unclear. The V and J ends lost 4 bases and 6 bases respectively, with 9 bases between them. The CDR3 runs to 11 residues. The germline CDR1 and CDR2 sequences are DFQATT and SNEGSKA (reference sequence). In nucleotides, the CDR3 is TGCAGTGCTAAAGGTGCCGATGGCTACACCTTC. Its protein is CSAKGADGYTF.

This chain connects TRBV29-1 to TRBJ1-4; D not certain. The V gene lost 5 bases and the J gene lost 8 bases, with 15 bases spanning the gap. This CDR3 region has 13 residues. From germline, CDR1 is SQVTM and CDR2 ANQGSEA. The CDR3 DNA is TGCAGCGTTAGAGGGTACACAGACGAAAAACTGTTTTTT. It specifies CSVRGYTDEKLFF.

The chain employs TRBV30 and TRBJ1-6, with a tentative D call TRBD1 (5 bases). CDR1 is GTSNPN, CDR2 SVGIG, per germline (reference sequence). The V and J ends lost 7 bases and 6 bases respectively, with 13 bases between them. This CDR3 is 13 amino acids long. The CDR3 DNA follows: TGTGCCTCCGCGGGGGACGGTAATTCACCCCTCCACTTT. Protein product: CASAGDGNSPLHF. The full variable domain, with the rest looked up from reference TRBV30 and TRBJ1-6, is SQTIHQWPATLVQPVGSPLSLECTVEGTSNPNLYWYRQAAGRGLQLLFYSVGIGQISSEVPQNLSASRPQDRQFILSSKKLLLSDSGFYLCASAGDGNSPLHFGNGTRLTVT.

This clone was counted ten times or more. V and J are TRBV7-9 and TRBJ1-6, with D unclear. Germline CDR1 SEHNR, CDR2 FQNEAQ (reference sequence). CDR3 length: 13 amino acids. Trimming removed 3 bases from V and 7 bases from J, with 7 bases in between. The CDR3 sequence is CASSFNTNSPLHF. The CDR3 DNA follows: TGTGCCAGCAGCTTCAACACAAATTCACCCCTCCACTTT.